This TCR beta chain was sequenced for a study of blood T cell repertoires in COVID-19. Overall study context: Spain, Italy and the United States supplied samples that represented acute and convalescent COVID-19. The cDNA or gDNA used as material had been derived from T cells, B-cell-depleted T cells, or PBMCs.

In the source study's methods: Amplification of reference gene primers was used by the study to estimate nucleated cell counts. The protocol was immunoSEQ multiplex PCR, while the TCRdb copy is restricted to in-frame clones and leaves out a portion. That table furnishes V, J and clone size, whereas the DNA furnished D and trimming. The sample has approximately 140,000 clones, more than 60% seen once. V shed 5 bases and J shed 0 bases, with 14 bases lying between them. There are 15 residues in the CDR3. Germline CDR1 MNHEY, CDR2 SVGEGT. The clonotype was recovered from an elderly man with acute or convalescent COVID-19. Sequences were obtained from peripheral blood. This rearrangement joins TRBV6-2 or TRBV6-3 to TRBJ2-7; weak D call: TRBD1 (5 bases). The CDR3 DNA sequence: TGTGCCAGCAGTCCCAGGACATTTCACTCCTACGAGCAGTACTTC. Protein: CASSPRTFHSYEQYF.